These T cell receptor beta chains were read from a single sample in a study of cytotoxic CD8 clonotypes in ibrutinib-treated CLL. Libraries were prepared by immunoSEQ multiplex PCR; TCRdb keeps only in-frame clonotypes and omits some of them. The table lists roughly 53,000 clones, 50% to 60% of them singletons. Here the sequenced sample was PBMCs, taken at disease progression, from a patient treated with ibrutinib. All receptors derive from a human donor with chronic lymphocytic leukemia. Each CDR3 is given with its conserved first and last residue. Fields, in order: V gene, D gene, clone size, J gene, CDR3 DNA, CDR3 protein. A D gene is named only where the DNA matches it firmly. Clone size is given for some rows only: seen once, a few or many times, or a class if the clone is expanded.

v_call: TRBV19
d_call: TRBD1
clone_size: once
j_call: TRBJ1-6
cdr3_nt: TGTGCCAGTAGTACGACAGGGGGCAATTCACCCCTCCACTTT
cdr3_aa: CASSTTGGNSPLHF

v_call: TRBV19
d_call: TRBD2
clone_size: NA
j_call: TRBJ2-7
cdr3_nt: TGTGCCAGTAGTATAGGCGGGACTAGCGGGCGCTACGAGCAGTACTTC
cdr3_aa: CASSIGGTSGRYEQYF

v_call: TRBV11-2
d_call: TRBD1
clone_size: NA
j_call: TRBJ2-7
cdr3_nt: TGTGCCAGCAGCTCCCGGACAGGGGTCGCCGAGCAGTACTTC
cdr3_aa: CASSSRTGVAEQYF

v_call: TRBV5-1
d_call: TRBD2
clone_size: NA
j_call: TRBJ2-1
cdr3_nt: TGCGCCAGCAGCGCTGGAACGACTAGCGGTCTTAAGGAGCAGTTCTTC
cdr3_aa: CASSAGTTSGLKEQFF

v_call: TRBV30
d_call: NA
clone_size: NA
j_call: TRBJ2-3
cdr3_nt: TGTGCCTGGAATCCTCTCGCTAGCACAGATACGCAGTATTTT
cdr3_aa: CAWNPLASTDTQYF

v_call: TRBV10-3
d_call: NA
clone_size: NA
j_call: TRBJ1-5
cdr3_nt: TGTGCCATCAGTGAGGCGGGGGGACACGGCAATCAGCCCCAGCATTTT
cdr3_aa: CAISEAGGHGNQPQHF

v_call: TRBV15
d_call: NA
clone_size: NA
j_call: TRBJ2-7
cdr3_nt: TGTGCCACCAGCAGAGTTGGTCGAGGACTCTACGAGCAGTACTTC
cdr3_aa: CATSRVGRGLYEQYF

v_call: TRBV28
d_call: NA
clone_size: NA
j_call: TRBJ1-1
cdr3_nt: TGTGCCAGCAGGGCCGGGGGCGGCGCTTTCTTT
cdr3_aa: CASRAGGGAFF

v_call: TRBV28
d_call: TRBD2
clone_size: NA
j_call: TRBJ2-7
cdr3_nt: TGTGCCAGCAGTTTATACGGGTCTAGCGGGAGCTCCTACGAGCAGTACTTC
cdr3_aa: CASSLYGSSGSSYEQYF

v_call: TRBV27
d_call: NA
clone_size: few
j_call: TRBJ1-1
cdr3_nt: TGTGCCAGCAGCCTGGGGTTTAAGAACACTGAAGCTTTCTTT
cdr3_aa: CASSLGFKNTEAFF

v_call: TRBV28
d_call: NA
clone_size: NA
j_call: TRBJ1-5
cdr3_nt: TGTGCCAGCAGTTCCAGGGACTCCCAGCATTTT
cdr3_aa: CASSSRDSQHF

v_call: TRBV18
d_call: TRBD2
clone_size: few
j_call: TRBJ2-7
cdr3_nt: TGTGCCAGCTCACCACGCCCTAGCGGGAGCCCCAACGAGCAGTACTTC
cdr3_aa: CASSPRPSGSPNEQYF

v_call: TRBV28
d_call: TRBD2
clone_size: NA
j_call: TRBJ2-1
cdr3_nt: TGTGCCAGCAGTCTAGCGGGAGTAGGTTCCTACAATGAGCAGTTCTTC
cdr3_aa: CASSLAGVGSYNEQFF

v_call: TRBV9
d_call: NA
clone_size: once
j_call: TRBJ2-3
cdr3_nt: TGTGCCAGCAGCCCGCAACCCCAAGATACGCAGTATTTT
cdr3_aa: CASSPQPQDTQYF

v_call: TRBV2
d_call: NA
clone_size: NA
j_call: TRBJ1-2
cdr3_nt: TGTGCCAGCAGTGAAGCCAGTTCTGCCGGGAGGCACTATGGCTACACCTTC
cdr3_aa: CASSEASSAGRHYGYTF

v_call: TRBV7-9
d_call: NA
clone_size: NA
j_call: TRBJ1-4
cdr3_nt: TGTGCCAGCAGCTTAGCCTCCGGGGAACAACTGTTTTTT
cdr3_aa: CASSLASGEQLFF